This T cell receptor (beta chain) was sequenced during a study of T cells after posttransplantation cyclophosphamide. Study findings and constraints: Later blood repertoires were often dominated by clones from the donor CD8+ memory compartment. After PTCy, TRB diversity resembled that of CNI/methotrexate controls. Skin or GI-infiltrating T cells shared few TRB sequences with blood.

On this clone: Its antigen is still unknown.

Cyclophosphamide on days +3 and +4 followed busulfan-fludarabine conditioning and a marrow graft. Only in-frame clones appear in the TCRdb table, and some are missing; sequencing was by immunoSEQ multiplex PCR. The data show under 15,000 clones, with none appearing a single time. CDR1 and CDR2 from the germline V gene are SGHRS and YFSETQ. V lost 0 bases, J lost 8 bases, and 2 bases stayed unmatched. The CDR3 contains 13 residues. The chain employs TRBV5-1 and TRBJ1-2, with 9 nucleotides matching TRBD1. The sequencing here drew on PBMCs, taken after allogeneic stem cell transplant with posttransplant cyclophosphamide. This sequence originates from a female patient between 40 and 50 years old who received an allogeneic stem cell transplant from an unrelated donor, was CMV-positive, and had acute GVHD only. Some T cells here may be from the graft donor. The CDR3 reads CASSLGTGEGYTF. DNA for the CDR3: TGCGCCAGCAGCTTGGGGACAGGGGAAGGCTACACCTTC.